One and the same sample provided the 21 T cell receptor beta chains below, sequenced in a study of blood T cell repertoires in COVID-19. Assay used: immunoSEQ multiplex PCR; TCRdb lists only in-frame clones, some missing. The sample holds 60,000 or so clones, roughly 80% seen once. What was sequenced was peripheral blood. These receptors all come from a human donor in a cohort sampled during active COVID-19.

This chain links TRBV29-1 with TRBJ2-7; D possibly corresponds to TRBD1 (5 bases). Germline V gene data show CDR1 as SQVTM and CDR2 as ANQGSEA. This CDR3 is 11 amino acids long. V lost 5 bases and J 3 bases, leaving 8 bases between the germline ends. CDR3 DNA: TGCAGCGTTTCAAGGGGCTACGAGCAGTACTTC. This encodes CSVSRGYEQYF.

The sample holds a few counts of this clone. The V gene is TRBV27, the J gene TRBJ2-3; maybe TRBD2 (6 bases). V shed 3 bases and J shed 7 bases, with 11 bases lying between them. Germline CDR1 reads MNHEY; CDR2 reads SMNVEV (reference sequence). The CDR3 has 13 amino acids. CDR3: CASSLLGGYTQYF. As DNA, the CDR3 is TGTGCCAGCAGTTTGTTGGGAGGATATACGCAGTATTTT.

The rearrangement joins TRBV5-1 to TRBJ1-5, with 8 nucleotides matching TRBD1. The CDR3 consists of 15 residues. Germline V CDR1 and CDR2: SGHRS, YFSETQ. V trimming: 1 base; J trimming: 7 bases; junction bases outside the gene matches: 7. In DNA form, the CDR3 reads TGCGCCAGCAGCTTGTCATCAGGGGGCGGGCAGCCCCAGCATTTT. Translated: CASSLSSGGGQPQHF.

V gene TRBV18 combines with J gene TRBJ1-5, with 11 nucleotides matching TRBD1. The germline CDR1 and CDR2 sequences are KGHSH and LQKENI. The CDR3 totals 15 residues. V was pared by 6 bases and J by 4 bases, with 5 bases of the junction left unmatched. CDR3 DNA: TGTGCCAGCTCTTTGGACAGGGGGCAAAATCAGCCCCAGCATTTT. This gives the protein CASSLDRGQNQPQHF.

The rearrangement links TRBV7-9 to TRBJ1-3; D is ambiguous. V gave up 1 base and J gave up 0 bases, with 16 bases separating them. The CDR3 covers 18 residues. In germline, CDR1 is SEHNR, CDR2 FQNEAQ (reference sequence). CDR3 loop: CASSLGSQLLSSGNTIYF. In nucleotides, the CDR3 is TGTGCCAGCAGCTTAGGATCGCAACTGCTGAGCTCTGGAAACACCATATATTTT.

This clone was counted a single time. This chain links TRBV30 with TRBJ1-2; D uncertain. CDR3 size: 11 residues. In germline, CDR1 is GTSNPN, CDR2 SVGIG (reference sequence). Deletions cut 5 bases from V and 3 bases from J, with 7 bases between. This chain's CDR3 is CAWGRDYGYTF. DNA of the CDR3: TGTGCCTGGGGACGGGACTATGGCTACACCTTC.

The chain uses TRBV13 and TRBJ2-1; 8 bases agree with TRBD2. This CDR3 has 15 amino acids. CDR1 is PRHDT, CDR2 FYEKMQ, per germline (reference sequence). The J segment lost 2 bases and the V segment lost 10 bases, leaving 10 bases of the junction unmatched. The CDR3 spells CATTRAGGPYNEQFF. CDR3 DNA sequence: TGTGCCACCACCCGGGCGGGAGGACCCTACAATGAGCAGTTCTTC.

V and J are TRBV4-1 and TRBJ2-2; no clear D. Germline V gives CDR1 MGHRA, CDR2 YSYEKL. Trimming took 1 base from V and 4 from J, leaving 10 bases between them. The CDR3 consists of 15 residues. CDR3 in amino acids: CASSQGSAVTGELFF. CDR3 sequence (DNA): TGCGCCAGCAGCCAAGGAAGTGCGGTCACCGGGGAGCTGTTTTTT.

The genes are TRBV15 and TRBJ2-7; a possible D gene is TRBD1 (5 bases). Germline V gene lookup returns CDR1 LNHNV and CDR2 YYDKDF (reference sequence). CDR3 size: 14 residues. The V and J ends lost 3 bases and 2 bases respectively, with 11 bases between them. This CDR3 is CATSRARETYEQYF. The CDR3 DNA is TGTGCCACCAGCAGGGCCAGGGAAACCTACGAGCAGTACTTC.

This chain joins TRBV5-1 and TRBJ1-2; 7 positions match TRBD1. CDR3 size: 13 residues. Trimming removed 4 bases from V and 8 bases from J; junction bases left unmatched: 8. From germline, CDR1 is SGHRS and CDR2 YFSETQ. This CDR3 is CASSPGQDLGYTF. CDR3 coding DNA: TGCGCCAGCAGCCCCGGACAGGACCTAGGCTACACCTTC.

The chain couples TRBV5-4 to TRBJ2-2; a possible D gene is TRBD2 (7 bases). Germline V gene sequence: CDR1 SGHNT, CDR2 YYREEE (reference sequence). CDR3 size: 15 residues. Trimming left V 4 bases short and J 4 bases short, with 14 bases between. The CDR3 spells CASSRWGGLTGELFF. CDR3 bases: TGTGCCAGCAGCCGATGGGGGGGGCTCACCGGGGAGCTGTTTTTT.

This clone was seen a handful of times. The chain has TRBV7-2 and TRBJ2-1; the D gene is possibly TRBD1 (6 bases). The V end lost 2 bases, the J end lost 5 bases, and 7 bases lay between the germline ends. Germline V lookup: CDR1 SGHTA, CDR2 FQGNSA. The CDR3 totals 13 residues. This chain's CDR3 is CASSLNRDNEQFF. In nucleotides, the CDR3 is TGTGCCAGCAGCTTAAACAGGGACAATGAGCAGTTCTTC.

The V call is TRBV27, the J call TRBJ2-5, with 7 bases fitting TRBD2. Losses at the gene ends were 6 bases for V and 10 bases for J; bases not matched to a gene: 20. The germline V gene has CDR1 MNHEY and CDR2 SMNVEV (reference sequence). There are 16 residues in the CDR3. The CDR3, as DNA: TGTGCCAGCAGAGTCGGTGGGGGGGTTGGGGAGAGTGACCAGTACTTC. This gives the protein CASRVGGGVGESDQYF.

The chain links TRBV7-2 to TRBJ1-6, with D maybe TRBD1 (6 bases). V lost 3 bases and J lost 9, with 15 bases in between. The CDR3 is 15 amino acids. From germline, CDR1 is SGHTA and CDR2 FQGNSA. The CDR3 coding sequence is TGTGCCAGCAGCTTTCGGGGGGCTGATGGTTCACCCCTCCACTTT. Protein: CASSFRGADGSPLHF.

The rearrangement links TRBV29-1 to TRBJ1-2; TRBD1 matches at 7 bases. CDR3 length: 12 amino acids. The germline gives CDR1 SQVTM, CDR2 ANQGSEA. Trimming cost V 5 bases and J 2 bases; bases outside gene matches: 2. DNA for the CDR3: TGCAGCGTTATACAGGGGAACTATGGCTACACCTTC. Translation gives CSVIQGNYGYTF.

V usage is TRBV5-6 and J usage is TRBJ1-3, with D unclear. The ends were cut back, 6 bases at V and 0 bases at J, with 13 bases in the middle. Germline CDR1 reads SGHDT; CDR2 reads YYEEEE. The CDR3 has 15 residues. This CDR3 reads CASNPRHTSGNTIYF. In DNA, the CDR3 is TGTGCCAGCAACCCCAGACATACCTCTGGAAACACCATATATTTT.

J is TRBJ2-3 and V is TRBV14; maybe TRBD1 (6 bases). Trimming pared 4 bases from V and 6 bases from J, leaving 14 bases between. Germline CDR1 reads SGHDN; CDR2 reads FVKESK. The length of the CDR3 is 14 residues. CDR3 bases: TGTGCCAGCAGCCCCTCTTTGGGGGCTGATACGCAGTATTTT. Residues: CASSPSLGADTQYF. The full variable domain, completed using reference TRBV14 and TRBJ2-3, is EAGVTQFPSHSVIEKGQTVTLRCDPISGHDNLYWYRRVMGKEIKFLLHFVKESKQDESGMPNNRFLAERTGGTYSTLKVQPAELEDSGVYFCASSPSLGADTQYFGPGTRLTVL.

The genes are TRBV3-1 (or the pseudogene TRBV3-2) and TRBJ2-3; perhaps TRBD2 as D (5 bases). V was clipped by 1 base and J by 5 bases, with 7 bases between them. Germline values: CDR1 LGHDT, CDR2 YNNKEL (reference sequence). The CDR3 has 13 amino acids. CDR3 DNA sequence: TGTGCCAGCAGCCAAGGGACTGTAGATACGCAGTATTTT. The encoded protein is CASSQGTVDTQYF.

The sample holds many counts of this clone. V usage is TRBV12-3 or TRBV12-4 and J usage is TRBJ1-2; unclear D gene. V shed 5 bases and J shed 3 bases, with 7 bases lying between them. The length of the CDR3 is 12 residues. The CDR3 region is CASSPFHYGYTF. The CDR3 DNA reads as TGTGCCAGCAGTCCTTTTCACTATGGCTACACCTTC.

This clone was observed a single time. The chain carries TRBV9 and TRBJ2-3; D unclear. Trimming left V 3 bases short and J 6 bases short, with 11 bases between. The CDR3 spans 13 residues. The germline CDR1 and CDR2 sequences are SGDLS and YYNGEE. For the CDR3, the DNA is TGTGCCAGCAGCGGTAGTCCCGGGGATACGCAGTATTTT. It yields the protein CASSGSPGDTQYF.

This clone has a count of ten or more. The genes are TRBV20-1 and TRBJ1-1; D call uncertain. Deletions cut 2 bases from V and 6 bases from J, with 7 bases between. CDR1 DFQATT and CDR2 SNEGSKA come from the germline V gene (reference sequence). This CDR3 is built from 11 residues. CDR3 sequence reads: CSARHGAEAFF. The CDR3 bases are TGCAGTGCTAGACACGGTGCTGAAGCTTTCTTT.